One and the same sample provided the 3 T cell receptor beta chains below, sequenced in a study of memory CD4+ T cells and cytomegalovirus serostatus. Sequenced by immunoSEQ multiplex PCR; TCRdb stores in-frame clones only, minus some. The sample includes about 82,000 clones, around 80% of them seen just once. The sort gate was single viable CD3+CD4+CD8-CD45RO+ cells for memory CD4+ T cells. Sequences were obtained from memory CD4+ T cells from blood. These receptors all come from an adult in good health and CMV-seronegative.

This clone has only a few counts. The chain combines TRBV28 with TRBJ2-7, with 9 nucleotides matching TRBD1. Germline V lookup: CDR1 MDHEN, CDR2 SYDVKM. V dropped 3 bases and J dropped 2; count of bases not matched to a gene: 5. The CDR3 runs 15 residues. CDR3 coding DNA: TGTGCCAGCAGTTTCCCCGACAGGGGGACCTACGAGCAGTACTTC. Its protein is CASSFPDRGTYEQYF.

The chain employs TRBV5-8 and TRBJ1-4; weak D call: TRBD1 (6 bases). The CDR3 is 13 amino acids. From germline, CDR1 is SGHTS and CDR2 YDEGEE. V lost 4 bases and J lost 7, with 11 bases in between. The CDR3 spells CASSQGRGEKLFF. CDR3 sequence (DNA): TGTGCCAGCAGCCAGGGGAGGGGTGAAAAACTGTTTTTT. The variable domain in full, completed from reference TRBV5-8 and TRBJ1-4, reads EAGVTQSPTHLIKTRGQQATLRCSPISGHTSVYWYQQALGLGLQFLLWYDEGEERNRGNFPPRFSGRQFPNYSSELNVNALELEDSALYLCASSQGRGEKLFFGSGTQLSVL.

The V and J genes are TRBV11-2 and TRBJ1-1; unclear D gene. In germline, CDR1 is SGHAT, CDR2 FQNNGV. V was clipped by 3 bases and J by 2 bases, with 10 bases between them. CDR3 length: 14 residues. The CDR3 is CASSFVGSNTEAFF. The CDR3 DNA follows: TGTGCCAGCAGCTTTGTGGGCAGTAACACTGAAGCTTTCTTT.